This TCR beta chain derives from a study of blood T cell repertoires in COVID-19. Study as a whole: Acute and convalescent COVID-19 specimens originated in the United States, Italy and Spain.

In the source study's methods: Nucleated cell counts were estimated from reference gene primer amplification. Libraries were prepared by immunoSEQ multiplex PCR; TCRdb keeps only in-frame clonotypes and omits some of them. Clone size and V and J calls were adopted from that table, with D and trimming inferred from the DNA. This table holds around 92,000 clones, more than 80% found once. The CDR3 consists of 13 residues. The germline V gene has CDR1 SQVTM and CDR2 ANQGSEA. V was pared by 7 bases and J by 2 bases, with 12 bases between. The material sequenced was peripheral blood. The receptor's source is a woman over 75 with acute or convalescent COVID-19. The gene calls are TRBV29-1 and TRBJ1-3; weak D call: TRBD1 (5 bases). The CDR3 protein is CSGGLGPGNTIYF. The CDR3 coding sequence is TGCAGCGGGGGACTGGGGCCTGGAAACACCATATATTTT. Together with reference TRBV29-1 and TRBJ1-3, the CDR3 gives the full variable domain: SAVISQKPSRDICQRGTSLTIQCQVDSQVTMMFWYRQQPGQSLTLIATANQGSEATYESGFVIDKFPISRPNLTFSTLTVSNMSPEDSSIYLCSGGLGPGNTIYFGEGSWLTVV.